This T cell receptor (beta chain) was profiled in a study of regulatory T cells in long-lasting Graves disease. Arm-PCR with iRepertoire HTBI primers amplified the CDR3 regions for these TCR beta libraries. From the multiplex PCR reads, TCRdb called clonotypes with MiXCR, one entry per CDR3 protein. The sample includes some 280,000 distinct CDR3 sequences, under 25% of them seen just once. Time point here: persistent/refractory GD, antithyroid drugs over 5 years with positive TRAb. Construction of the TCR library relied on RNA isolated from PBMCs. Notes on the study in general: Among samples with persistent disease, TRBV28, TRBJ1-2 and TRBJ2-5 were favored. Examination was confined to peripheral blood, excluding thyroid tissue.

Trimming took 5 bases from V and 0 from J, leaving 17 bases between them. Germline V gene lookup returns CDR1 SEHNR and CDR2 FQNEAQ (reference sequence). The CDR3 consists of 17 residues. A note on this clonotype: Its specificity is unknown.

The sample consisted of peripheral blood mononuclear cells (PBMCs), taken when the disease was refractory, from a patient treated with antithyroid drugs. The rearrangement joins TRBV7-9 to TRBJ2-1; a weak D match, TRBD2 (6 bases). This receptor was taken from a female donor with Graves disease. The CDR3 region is CASSPPGDPGSYNEQFF. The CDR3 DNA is TGTGCCAGCAGCCCGCCGGGGGACCCGGGCTCCTACAATGAGCAGTTCTTC.